The 5 T cell receptor beta chains listed next were all sequenced from one sample in a study of T cell clonality in common variable immunodeficiency. Libraries were prepared by immunoSEQ multiplex PCR; TCRdb keeps only in-frame clonotypes and omits some of them. This repertoire holds about 52,000 clones, and none appear only once. The specimen was peripheral blood mononuclear cells. These receptor sequences come from a person aged 18 to 75 in good health.

This clone showed up many times. The read gets to within 3 residues of the CDR3 end, and the germline J gene fills in the rest. The chain employs TRBV12-3 or TRBV12-4 and TRBJ2-2; tentatively, D is TRBD1 (6 bases). The V and J ends lost 1 base and 7 bases respectively, with 10 bases between them. The CDR3 contains 14 residues. CDR3 bases read: TGTGCCAGCAGTTTAGTAAGACAGGACGGGGAG. Translating it yields CASSLVRQDGE. The CDR3 in full is CASSLVRQDGELFF.

This clone was detected many times. The read stops 3 residues short of the end of the CDR3; the missing end is completed from the germline J gene. The chain carries TRBV5-1 and TRBJ2-3, with D possibly matching TRBD2 (7 bases). The CDR3 is 15 amino acids. Trimming took off 7 bases at V and 2 bases at J, with 17 bases between the two ends. Per germline, CDR1 SGHRS and CDR2 YFSETQ. The CDR3 DNA, read in part, is TGCGCCAGCTCAGGGGAGGGATCTTACACAGATACG. As protein: CASSGEGSYTDT. The CDR3 reads in full as CASSGEGSYTDTQYF.

This clone was seen ten or more times. With the read ending 3 residues before the CDR3 end, the germline J gene is used to fill in that end. V and J are TRBV20-1 and TRBJ1-5; D may be TRBD1 (5 bases). The germline V gene encodes CDR1 DFQATT and CDR2 SNEGSKA (reference sequence). Trimming took off 1 base at V and 9 bases at J, with 13 bases between the two ends. There are 13 residues in the CDR3. The CDR3 is CSARGTGAGPQHF. The part of the CDR3 DNA that was read is TGCAGTGCTAGAGGTACAGGCGCAGGGCCC.

This clone was observed many times. Read sequence stops 3 residues before the CDR3 end, and the germline J gene provides the missing end. The gene calls are TRBV7-8 and TRBJ1-2; 9 bases fit TRBD1. CDR1 is SGHVS and CDR2 is FQNEAQ in the germline V gene. The CDR3 is 16 residues long. The DNA read from the CDR3 is TGTGCCAGCAGCCATAGGCCCGGGACAGGGCCCCAGGGC. This encodes CASSHRPGTGPQG. The entire CDR3 protein is CASSHRPGTGPQGYTF.

This clone was recorded a few times. The DNA ends 3 residues before the CDR3 does, and the rest of the CDR3 is filled in from the germline J gene. The genes are TRBV19 and TRBJ2-1; 13 bases match TRBD2. Germline values: CDR1 LNHDA, CDR2 SQIVND (reference sequence). This CDR3 region has 21 residues. Losses at the gene ends were 6 bases for V and 3 bases for J; bases not matched to a gene: 20. CDR3 loop: CASSRGLAGTGGPRVYNEQFF. The sequenced part of the CDR3 DNA is TGTGCCAGTAGCCGGGGACTAGCGGGAACTGGAGGTCCCCGGGTCTACAATGAG. Using reference TRBV19 and TRBJ2-1 for the parts outside the CDR3, the full variable domain is DGGITQSPKYLFRKEGQNVTLSCEQNLNHDAMYWYRQDPGQGLRLIYYSQIVNDFQKGDIAEGYSVSREKKESFPLTVTSAQKNPTAFYLCASSRGLAGTGGPRVYNEQFFGPGTRLTVL.